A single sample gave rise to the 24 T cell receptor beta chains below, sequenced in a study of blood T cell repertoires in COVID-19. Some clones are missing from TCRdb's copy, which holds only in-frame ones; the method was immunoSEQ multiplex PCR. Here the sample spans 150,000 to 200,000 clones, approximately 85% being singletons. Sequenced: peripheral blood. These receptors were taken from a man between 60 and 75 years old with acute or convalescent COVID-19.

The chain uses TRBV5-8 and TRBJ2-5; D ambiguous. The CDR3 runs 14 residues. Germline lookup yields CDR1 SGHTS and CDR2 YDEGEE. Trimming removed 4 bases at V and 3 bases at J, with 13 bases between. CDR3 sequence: CASSSFRPKETQYF. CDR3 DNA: TGTGCCAGCAGCAGCTTCAGGCCCAAAGAGACCCAGTACTTC.

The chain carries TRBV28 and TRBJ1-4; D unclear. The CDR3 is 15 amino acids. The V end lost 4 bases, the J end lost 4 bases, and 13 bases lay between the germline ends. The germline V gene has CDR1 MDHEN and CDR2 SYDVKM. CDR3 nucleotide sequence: TGTGCCAGCAGTTCTTACGGGGTTGTTAATGAAAAACTGTTTTTT. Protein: CASSSYGVVNEKLFF.

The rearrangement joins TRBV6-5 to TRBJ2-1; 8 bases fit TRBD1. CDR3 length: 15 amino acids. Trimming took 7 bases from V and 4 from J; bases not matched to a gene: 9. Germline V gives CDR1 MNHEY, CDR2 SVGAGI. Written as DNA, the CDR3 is TGTGCCAGCACCTCCGGGACAGGAACGTACAATGAGCAGTTCTTC. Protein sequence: CASTSGTGTYNEQFF.

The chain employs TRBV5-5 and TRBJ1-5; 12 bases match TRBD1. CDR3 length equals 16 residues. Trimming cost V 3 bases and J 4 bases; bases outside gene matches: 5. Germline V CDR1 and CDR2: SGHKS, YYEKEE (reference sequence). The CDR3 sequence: CASSWGQGAGNQPQHF. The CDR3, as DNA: TGTGCCAGCAGCTGGGGACAGGGGGCAGGAAATCAGCCCCAGCATTTT. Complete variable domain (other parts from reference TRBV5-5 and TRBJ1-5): DAGVTQSPTHLIKTRGQQVTLRCSPISGHKSVSWYQQVLGQGPQFIFQYYEKEERGRGNFPDRFSARQFPNYSSELNVNALLLGDSALYLCASSWGQGAGNQPQHFGDGTRLSIL.

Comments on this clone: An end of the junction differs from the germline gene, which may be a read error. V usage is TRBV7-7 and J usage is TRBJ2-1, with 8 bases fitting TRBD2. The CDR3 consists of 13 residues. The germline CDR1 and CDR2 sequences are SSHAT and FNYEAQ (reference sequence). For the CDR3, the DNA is TGTGCTAGCAGTCCAGCGGGGGCGGGGGAGCAGTTCTTC. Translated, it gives CASSPAGAGEQFF.

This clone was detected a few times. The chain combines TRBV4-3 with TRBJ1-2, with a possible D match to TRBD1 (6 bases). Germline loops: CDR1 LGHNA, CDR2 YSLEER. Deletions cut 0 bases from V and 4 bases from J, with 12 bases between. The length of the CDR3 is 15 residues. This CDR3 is CASSQEDSPSYGYTF. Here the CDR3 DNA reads TGCGCCAGCAGCCAAGAGGACAGTCCTAGCTATGGCTACACCTTC.

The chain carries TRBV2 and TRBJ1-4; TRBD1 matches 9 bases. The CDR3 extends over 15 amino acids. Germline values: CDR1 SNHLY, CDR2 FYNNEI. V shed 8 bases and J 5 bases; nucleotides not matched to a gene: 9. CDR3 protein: CASWVMGTGNEKLFF. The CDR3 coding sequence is TGTGCCAGCTGGGTGATGGGGACAGGGAATGAAAAACTGTTTTTT.

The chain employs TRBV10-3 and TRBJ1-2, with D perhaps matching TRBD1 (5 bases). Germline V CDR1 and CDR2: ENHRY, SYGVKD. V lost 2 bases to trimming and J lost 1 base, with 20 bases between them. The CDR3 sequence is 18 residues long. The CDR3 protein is CAISEPTHEGGHNYGYTF. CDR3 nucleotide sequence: TGTGCCATCAGTGAGCCAACCCACGAGGGAGGACATAACTATGGCTACACCTTC.

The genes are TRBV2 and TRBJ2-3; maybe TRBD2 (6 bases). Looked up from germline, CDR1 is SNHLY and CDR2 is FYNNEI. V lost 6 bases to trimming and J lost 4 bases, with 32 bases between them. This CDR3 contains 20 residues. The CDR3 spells CASRLSYVGGRPFPSDTQYF. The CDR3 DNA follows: TGTGCCAGCAGATTGTCCTACGTGGGAGGCAGGCCTTTTCCCTCAGATACGCAGTATTTT.

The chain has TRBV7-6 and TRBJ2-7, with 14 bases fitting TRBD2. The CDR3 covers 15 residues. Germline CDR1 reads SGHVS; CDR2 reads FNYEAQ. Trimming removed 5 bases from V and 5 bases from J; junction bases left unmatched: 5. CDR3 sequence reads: CASSPETSGRDEQYF. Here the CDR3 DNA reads TGTGCCAGCAGCCCCGAGACTAGCGGGAGGGACGAGCAGTACTTC.

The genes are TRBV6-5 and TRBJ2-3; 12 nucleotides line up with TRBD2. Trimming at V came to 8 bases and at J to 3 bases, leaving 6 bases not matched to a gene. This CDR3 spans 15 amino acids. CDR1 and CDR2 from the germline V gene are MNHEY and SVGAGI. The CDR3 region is CASGPGLAGTDTQYF. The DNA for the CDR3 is TGTGCCAGCGGACCAGGACTAGCGGGGACAGATACGCAGTATTTT.

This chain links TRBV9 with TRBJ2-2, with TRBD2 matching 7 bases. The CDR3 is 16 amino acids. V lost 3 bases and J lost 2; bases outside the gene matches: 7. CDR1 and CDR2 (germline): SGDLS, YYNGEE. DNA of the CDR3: TGTGCCAGCAGCGCAAGAACTAGCGTCAACACCGGGGAGCTGTTTTTT. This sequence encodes CASSARTSVNTGELFF.

As DNA, the CDR3 is TGCGCCAGCAGTCAATTGCGTCTAGCGGGAGGTAGCCACGAGCAGTACTTC. Amino acids: CASSQLRLAGGSHEQYF. The J gene is TRBJ2-7, the V gene TRBV23-1, with 11 positions matching TRBD2. Being an ORF, TRBV23-1 has a function that is uncertain. The CDR3 is 17 amino acids. With V trimmed by 1 base and J by 5 bases, 10 bases remained unmatched.

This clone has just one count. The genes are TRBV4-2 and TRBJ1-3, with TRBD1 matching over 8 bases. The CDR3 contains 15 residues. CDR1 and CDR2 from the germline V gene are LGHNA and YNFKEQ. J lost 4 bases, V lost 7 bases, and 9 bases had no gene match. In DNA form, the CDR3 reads TGTGCCAGCACCCCAGGGGGCGCGTACGGAAACACCATATATTTT. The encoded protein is CASTPGGAYGNTIYF.

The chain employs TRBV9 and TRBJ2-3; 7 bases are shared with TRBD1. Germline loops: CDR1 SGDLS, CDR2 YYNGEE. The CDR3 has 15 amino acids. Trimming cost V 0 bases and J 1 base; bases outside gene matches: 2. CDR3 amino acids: CASSVGGQGTDTQYF. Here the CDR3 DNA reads TGTGCCAGCAGCGTAGGAGGACAGGGCACAGATACGCAGTATTTT.

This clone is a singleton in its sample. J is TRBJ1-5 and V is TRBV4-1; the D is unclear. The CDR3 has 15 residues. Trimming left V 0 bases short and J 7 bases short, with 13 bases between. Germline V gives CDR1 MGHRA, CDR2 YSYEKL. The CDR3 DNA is TGCGCCAGCAGCCAAGAAACCACGGGTTTCCAGCCCCAGCATTTT. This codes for CASSQETTGFQPQHF.

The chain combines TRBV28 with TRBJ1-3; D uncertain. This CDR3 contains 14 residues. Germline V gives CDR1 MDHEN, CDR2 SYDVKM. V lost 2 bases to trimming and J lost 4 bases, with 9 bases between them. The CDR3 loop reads CASSLEGWGNTIYF. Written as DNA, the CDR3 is TGTGCCAGCAGTTTAGAGGGTTGGGGAAACACCATATATTTT.

The CDR3 DNA sequence: TGTGCCAGCAGCCAAGATTTCAGGGTAAACGAGCAGTACTTC. This codes for CASSQDFRVNEQYF. This chain uses TRBV3-1 (or the pseudogene TRBV3-2) with TRBJ2-7, with D tentatively TRBD1 (5 bases). Germline V CDR1 and CDR2: LGHDT, YNNKEL (reference sequence). The CDR3 consists of 14 residues. Deletions cut 0 bases from V and 5 bases from J, with 11 bases between.

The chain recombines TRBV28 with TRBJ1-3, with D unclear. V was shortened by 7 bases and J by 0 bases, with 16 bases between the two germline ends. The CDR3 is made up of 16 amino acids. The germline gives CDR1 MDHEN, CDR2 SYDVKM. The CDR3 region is CASNPGSPFSGNTIYF. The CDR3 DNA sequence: TGTGCCAGCAACCCCGGGAGCCCCTTCTCTGGAAACACCATATATTTT.

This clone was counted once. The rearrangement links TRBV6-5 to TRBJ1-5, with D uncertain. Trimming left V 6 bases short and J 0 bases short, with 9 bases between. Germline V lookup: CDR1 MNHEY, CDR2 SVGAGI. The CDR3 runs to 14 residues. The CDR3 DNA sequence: TGTGCCAGCAGCCTAGCAGATAGCAATCAGCCCCAGCATTTT. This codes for CASSLADSNQPQHF.

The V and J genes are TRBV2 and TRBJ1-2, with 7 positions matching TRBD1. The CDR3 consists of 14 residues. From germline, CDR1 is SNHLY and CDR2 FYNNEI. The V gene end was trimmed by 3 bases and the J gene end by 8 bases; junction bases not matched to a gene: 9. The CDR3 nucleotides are TGTGCCAGCAGTGACGAGGGGGCTATCCGGGGCTACACCTTC. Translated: CASSDEGAIRGYTF.

CDR3 sequence reads: CASSFLGDSEQYF. The CDR3 DNA is TGTGCCAGCAGCTTCCTAGGGGACTCCGAGCAGTACTTC. V usage is TRBV7-2 and J usage is TRBJ2-7, with D perhaps TRBD2 (6 bases). The CDR3 is made up of 13 amino acids. V dropped 3 bases and J dropped 6 bases, with 12 bases sitting between them. CDR1 is SGHTA and CDR2 is FQGNSA in the germline V gene.

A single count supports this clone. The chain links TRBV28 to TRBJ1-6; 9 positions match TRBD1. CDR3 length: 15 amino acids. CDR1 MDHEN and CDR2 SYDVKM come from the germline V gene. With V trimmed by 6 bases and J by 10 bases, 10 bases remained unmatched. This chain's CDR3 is CASSRTTGGGSPLHF. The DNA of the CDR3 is TGTGCCAGCAGCCGCACCACAGGGGGCGGGTCACCCCTCCACTTT.

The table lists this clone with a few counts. CDR3 DNA sequence: TGTGCCAGCAGCTCAGCCTTGGGGGCGGGAGGAGGGGATACGCAGTATTTT. This gives the protein CASSSALGAGGGDTQYF. The chain uses TRBV7-2 and TRBJ2-3; TRBD2 matches at 8 bases. This CDR3 region has 17 residues. Germline CDR1 and CDR2: SGHTA and FQGNSA. V lost 4 bases and J lost 6; bases outside the gene matches: 15. Supplemented by reference TRBV7-2 and TRBJ2-3, the full variable domain reads GAGVSQSPSNKVTEKGKDVELRCDPISGHTALYWYRQSLGQGLEFLIYFQGNSAPDKSGLPSDRFSAERTGGSVSTLTIQRTQQEDSAVYLCASSSALGAGGGDTQYFGPGTRLTVL.